This entry features one T cell receptor (beta chain) sequence. Sequencing was performed with immunoSEQ multiplex PCR; in TCRdb, only in-frame clones are kept and a portion is missing. Of more than 40,000 clones in the sample, roughly 87% are singletons; the top ten hold more than 0.6%. The record originates from a study of T cell changes during pregnancy in multiple sclerosis. The germline V and J ends were trimmed by 0 bases and 2 bases, with 12 bases remaining between them. The CDR3 has 16 amino acids. Germline V gene sequence: CDR1 MNHNY, CDR2 SVGAGI (reference sequence). The chain couples TRBV6-6 to TRBJ2-3; tentative D call: TRBD1 (6 bases). This clonotype was sampled from a female donor with multiple sclerosis, enrolled in a pregnancy study. This sample comprised CD4+ T cells from peripheral blood mononuclear cells, obtained in the first trimester of pregnancy. CDR3 region: CASSYSQQGPTDTQYF. CDR3 nucleotides: TGTGCCAGCAGTTACTCGCAACAGGGCCCCACAGATACGCAGTATTTT.